What follows are 27 T cell receptor beta chains derived from one specimen sequenced in a study of cytomegalovirus exposure and HLA in healthy donors. In the PCR, 60 Vbeta and 13 Jbeta primers were used. The protocol was immunoSEQ multiplex PCR, while the TCRdb copy is restricted to in-frame clones and leaves out a portion. The sample contains about 90,000 clones, about four fifths of which appear only once. Input material: PBMCs. Source of these receptors: a man between 18 and 29 years old in good health and CMV-seronegative.

The chain links TRBV4-3 to TRBJ2-7, with TRBD1 as a possible D gene (5 bases). The V and J ends lost 0 bases and 1 base respectively, with 7 bases between them. The CDR3 runs 14 residues. Per the germline V gene, CDR1 is LGHNA and CDR2 is YSLEER. This CDR3 is CASSQEPGSYEQYF. The CDR3 DNA is TGCGCCAGCAGCCAAGAGCCAGGGTCCTACGAGCAGTACTTC.

The chain carries TRBV4-2 and TRBJ1-2; perhaps TRBD1 as D (5 bases). This CDR3 region has 15 residues. The germline gives CDR1 LGHNA, CDR2 YNFKEQ. The V end lost 5 bases, the J end lost 6 bases, and 19 bases lay between the germline ends. The CDR3 sequence: CASSKGRGSRNGYTF. The CDR3 DNA follows: TGTGCCAGCAGCAAGGGGAGGGGAAGCAGGAATGGCTACACCTTC.

A single count supports this clone. The chain links TRBV10-3 to TRBJ1-1; 8 bases line up with TRBD1. Germline lookup yields CDR1 ENHRY and CDR2 SYGVKD. The CDR3 totals 14 residues. The junction had 12 bases not matched to a gene; V was cut back by 5 bases and J by 10 bases. The CDR3 DNA is TGTGCCATCAGTACCTGGACAGGGAATTCTGGAGCTTTCTTT. This sequence encodes CAISTWTGNSGAFF.

This clone was picked up a small number of times. This chain joins TRBV6-4 and TRBJ1-5, with D maybe TRBD1 (5 bases). From germline, CDR1 is MRHNA and CDR2 SNTAGT. Trimming cost V 4 bases and J 7 bases, with 14 bases left between them. The CDR3 loop spans 14 amino acids. The CDR3 DNA is TGTGCCAGCAGTGCGGAACCGGGGGGGCAGCCCCAGCATTTT. Encoded protein: CASSAEPGGQPQHF.

This clone was seen a single time. The chain carries TRBV10-3 and TRBJ1-2, with TRBD1 matching over 8 bases. With V trimmed by 6 bases and J by 4 bases, 4 bases remained unmatched. This CDR3 is 13 amino acids long. Germline CDR1 reads ENHRY; CDR2 reads SYGVKD. The CDR3, as DNA: TGTGCCATCAGGGCAGGGGGCGCCTATGGCTACACCTTC. Translated: CAIRAGGAYGYTF.

V and J are TRBV5-6 and TRBJ1-2; maybe TRBD1 (5 bases). The CDR3 runs to 14 residues. Germline V CDR1 and CDR2: SGHDT, YYEEEE. V was trimmed by 4 bases and J by 0 bases, leaving 10 bases between them. This chain's CDR3 is CASSPRVANYGYTF. DNA for the CDR3: TGTGCCAGCAGCCCCAGGGTGGCTAACTATGGCTACACCTTC.

The CDR3, as DNA: TGCGCCAGCAGCTCCGTCAGCGGGAGCGGATCCGGGGAGCTGTTTTTT. Protein: CASSSVSGSGSGELFF. V usage is TRBV5-1 and J usage is TRBJ2-2; 8 bases match TRBD2. The CDR3 totals 16 residues. V shed 3 bases, J shed 6 bases, and the junction held 10 bases outside the gene matches. Germline V gives CDR1 SGHRS, CDR2 YFSETQ. Full variable domain (missing parts from reference TRBV5-1 and TRBJ2-2): KAGVTQTPRYLIKTRGQQVTLSCSPISGHRSVSWYQQTPGQGLQFLFEYFSETQRNKGNFPGRFSGRQFSNSRSEMNVSTLELGDSALYLCASSSVSGSGSGELFFGEGSRLTVL.

The CDR3 nucleotides are TGCGCCAGCAGCTCCGGACAGGAGTATGGCTACACCTTC. Its translation: CASSSGQEYGYTF. The chain couples TRBV5-1 to TRBJ1-2; TRBD1 matches 7 bases. Germline V gene sequence: CDR1 SGHRS, CDR2 YFSETQ. CDR3 size: 13 residues. J gave up 5 bases and V 3 bases, and 4 bases lay outside the gene matches.

V is TRBV28 and J is TRBJ2-7; the match to TRBD2 covers 9 bases. Looked up from germline, CDR1 is MDHEN and CDR2 is SYDVKM. V lost 4 bases and J lost 9; bases outside the gene matches: 13. The CDR3 length is 15 residues. The CDR3 is CASSSLAGPVRGQYF. The CDR3, as DNA: TGTGCCAGCAGTTCCCTAGCGGGACCCGTACGGGGGCAGTACTTC.

The chain joins TRBV7-9 to TRBJ2-1, with 7 bases matching TRBD2. The CDR3 sequence is 16 residues long. Trimming took 5 bases from V and 6 from J; bases not matched to a gene: 13. Germline lookup yields CDR1 SEHNR and CDR2 FQNEAQ (reference sequence). CDR3 loop: CASSAAGGLSINEQFF. DNA of the CDR3: TGTGCCAGCAGCGCGGCTGGGGGACTATCTATCAATGAGCAGTTCTTC.

This chain joins TRBV5-1 and TRBJ2-7; TRBD2 is a possible D gene (5 bases). The CDR3 loop spans 13 amino acids. CDR1 is SGHRS and CDR2 is YFSETQ in the germline V gene. V was pared by 0 bases and J by 5 bases, with 9 bases between. The CDR3 reads CASSLGEYNEQYF. For the CDR3, the DNA is TGCGCCAGCAGCTTGGGGGAGTACAACGAGCAGTACTTC.

The chain recombines TRBV4-1 with TRBJ1-6; 7 positions agree with TRBD1. Trimming took 1 base from V and 8 from J; bases not matched to a gene: 14. In germline, CDR1 is MGHRA, CDR2 YSYEKL. The CDR3 runs 18 residues. The CDR3 spells CASSQAVFLDREYSPLHF. The CDR3 bases are TGCGCCAGCAGCCAAGCGGTCTTTCTAGACAGGGAGTATTCACCCCTCCACTTT.

The rearrangement joins TRBV14 to TRBJ2-3; a weak D match, TRBD2 (6 bases). Germline V gives CDR1 SGHDN, CDR2 FVKESK. V shed 4 bases and J shed 6 bases, with 35 bases lying between them. The CDR3 loop spans 21 amino acids. CDR3 sequence reads: CASSLLLRPSGLRLEGDTQYF. The CDR3 region has the DNA TGTGCCAGCAGCCTTCTCCTAAGGCCAAGCGGGCTTCGCCTGGAGGGGGATACGCAGTATTTT.

The rearrangement uses TRBV18 and TRBJ1-5, with TRBD1 matching over 8 bases. CDR3 length: 16 residues. With V trimmed by 1 base and J by 5 bases, 7 bases remained unmatched. Germline CDR1 KGHSH, CDR2 LQKENI. The chain's CDR3 is CASSPRAGGADQPQHF. The CDR3, as DNA: TGTGCCAGCTCACCACGGGCAGGGGGCGCCGATCAGCCCCAGCATTTT.

This clone was detected a few times. The J gene is TRBJ2-2, the V gene TRBV5-1; 9 nucleotides line up with TRBD2. Germline V gene sequence: CDR1 SGHRS, CDR2 YFSETQ. The CDR3 spans 15 residues. V lost 6 bases to trimming and J lost 1 base; unmatched junction nucleotides: 4. This CDR3 reads CASKGLAQNTGELFF. As DNA, the CDR3 is TGCGCCAGCAAGGGACTAGCCCAGAACACCGGGGAGCTGTTTTTT. Full variable domain (rest looked up from reference TRBV5-1 and TRBJ2-2): KAGVTQTPRYLIKTRGQQVTLSCSPISGHRSVSWYQQTPGQGLQFLFEYFSETQRNKGNFPGRFSGRQFSNSRSEMNVSTLELGDSALYLCASKGLAQNTGELFFGEGSRLTVL.

The rearrangement links TRBV29-1 to TRBJ2-7; 7 positions agree with TRBD1. This CDR3 comprises 15 residues. Germline values: CDR1 SQVTM, CDR2 ANQGSEA. V shed 6 bases, J shed 2 bases, and the junction held 13 bases outside the gene matches. The CDR3 loop is CSVKKETGVAYEQYF. As DNA, the CDR3 is TGCAGCGTCAAAAAAGAAACAGGGGTCGCCTACGAGCAGTACTTC.

V gene TRBV5-6 combines with J gene TRBJ1-1, with TRBD1 as a possible D gene (6 bases). CDR3 length: 15 residues. Trimming cost V 1 base and J 8 bases, with 18 bases left between them. Germline V gene sequence: CDR1 SGHDT, CDR2 YYEEEE. The CDR3 loop reads CASSLLGAYGDEAFF. The CDR3, as DNA: TGTGCCAGCAGCTTGCTGGGGGCGTATGGAGACGAAGCTTTCTTT.

In DNA, the CDR3 is TGTGCCAGTAGTAAGTGGGGACAAAACACCGGGGAGCTGTTTTTT. Its protein is CASSKWGQNTGELFF. The gene calls are TRBV19 and TRBJ2-2; D is perhaps TRBD1 (6 bases). The CDR3 spans 15 residues. Trimming stripped 4 bases from V and 2 bases from J, with 11 bases between. Germline-derived CDR1 and CDR2 are LNHDA and SQIVND (reference sequence).

The V call is TRBV6-5, the J call TRBJ1-4; 9 positions agree with TRBD1. Germline values: CDR1 MNHEY, CDR2 SVGAGI. With V trimmed by 7 bases and J by 7 bases, 10 bases remained unmatched. The length of the CDR3 is 15 residues. The CDR3 coding sequence is TGTGCCAGCAAAGGGACAGGGATGCTTGGTGAAAAACTGTTTTTT. It specifies CASKGTGMLGEKLFF.

The chain combines TRBV29-1 with TRBJ1-1; no definite D call. V was pared by 3 bases and J by 4 bases, with 12 bases between. CDR3 length: 13 residues. Germline CDR1 reads SQVTM; CDR2 reads ANQGSEA. CDR3: CSVDSWGGTEAFF. The DNA of the CDR3 is TGCAGCGTTGACTCTTGGGGAGGCACTGAAGCTTTCTTT. The entire variable domain, with the rest obtained from reference TRBV29-1 and TRBJ1-1, is as follows: SAVISQKPSRDICQRGTSLTIQCQVDSQVTMMFWYRQQPGQSLTLIATANQGSEATYESGFVIDKFPISRPNLTFSTLTVSNMSPEDSSIYLCSVDSWGGTEAFFGQGTRLTVV.

The rearrangement uses TRBV9 and TRBJ2-6; a weak D match, TRBD1 (5 bases). Trimming took 0 bases from V and 4 from J, leaving 20 bases between them. CDR3 length: 19 amino acids. Germline V gene data show CDR1 as SGDLS and CDR2 as YYNGEE. The CDR3 DNA reads as TGTGCCAGCAGCGTAGAAGGTGCCCAGGGTTTCGCAGGGGCCAACGTCCTGACTTTC. Residues: CASSVEGAQGFAGANVLTF.

The rearrangement links TRBV30 to TRBJ1-2, with 7 bases fitting TRBD1. In germline, CDR1 is GTSNPN, CDR2 SVGIG (reference sequence). The J segment lost 3 bases and the V segment lost 1 base, leaving 5 bases of the junction unmatched. This CDR3 is 14 amino acids long. The CDR3 coding sequence is TGTGCCTGGAGTGCCGGGGACAGAGACTATGGCTACACCTTC. Its translation: CAWSAGDRDYGYTF.

The gene calls are TRBV11-3 and TRBJ2-2, with TRBD1 as a possible D gene (6 bases). Trimming removed 3 bases from V and 3 bases from J, with 8 bases in between. The germline V gene encodes CDR1 SGHNT and CDR2 YENEEA. This CDR3 spans 14 amino acids. CDR3 sequence (DNA): TGTGCCAGCAGCTTTCAGGGGCACACCGGGGAGCTGTTTTTT. It is translated as CASSFQGHTGELFF.

Written as DNA, the CDR3 is TGTGCCACCAGCAGAGAGGCAGGGGGTTCAGATACGCAGTATTTT. Protein product: CATSREAGGSDTQYF. The V gene is TRBV15, the J gene TRBJ2-3; 7 bases line up with TRBD1. Germline V lookup: CDR1 LNHNV, CDR2 YYDKDF (reference sequence). The CDR3 totals 15 residues. J gave up 4 bases and V 0 bases, and 4 bases lay outside the gene matches.

The chain combines TRBV19 with TRBJ2-1, with TRBD2 matching 7 bases. This CDR3 has 15 amino acids. Trimming took 5 bases from V and 5 from J; bases not matched to a gene: 9. Germline values: CDR1 LNHDA, CDR2 SQIVND (reference sequence). The CDR3 region is CASSRSSGRNNEQFF. CDR3 sequence (DNA): TGTGCCAGTAGTCGCTCTAGCGGACGAAACAATGAGCAGTTCTTC.

A single count supports this clone. This chain uses TRBV7-9 with TRBJ2-7; D may be TRBD2 (6 bases). CDR1 is SEHNR and CDR2 is FQNEAQ in the germline V gene (reference sequence). The CDR3 loop spans 15 amino acids. The V end lost 4 bases, the J end lost 6 bases, and 19 bases lay between the germline ends. The CDR3 bases are TGTGCCAGCAGCTCCCCTGGCGGAGGCGGGGCCGAGCAGTACTTC. Translation gives CASSSPGGGGAEQYF. Complete variable domain (other parts from reference TRBV7-9 and TRBJ2-7): DTGVSQNPRHKITKRGQNVTFRCDPISEHNRLYWYRQTLGQGPEFLTYFQNEAQLEKSRLLSDRFSAERPKGSFSTLEIQRTEQGDSAMYLCASSSPGGGGAEQYFGPGTRLTVT.

The CDR3 here is CASSYSGTNYEQYF. As DNA, the CDR3 is TGTGCCAGCAGTTACTCCGGGACTAACTACGAGCAGTACTTC. The chain joins TRBV6-6 to TRBJ2-7; 7 bases are a match to TRBD2. After removal of 0 bases from V and 3 bases from J, the junction contained 2 bases not matched to a gene. In germline, CDR1 is MNHNY, CDR2 SVGAGI (reference sequence). The CDR3 consists of 14 residues.